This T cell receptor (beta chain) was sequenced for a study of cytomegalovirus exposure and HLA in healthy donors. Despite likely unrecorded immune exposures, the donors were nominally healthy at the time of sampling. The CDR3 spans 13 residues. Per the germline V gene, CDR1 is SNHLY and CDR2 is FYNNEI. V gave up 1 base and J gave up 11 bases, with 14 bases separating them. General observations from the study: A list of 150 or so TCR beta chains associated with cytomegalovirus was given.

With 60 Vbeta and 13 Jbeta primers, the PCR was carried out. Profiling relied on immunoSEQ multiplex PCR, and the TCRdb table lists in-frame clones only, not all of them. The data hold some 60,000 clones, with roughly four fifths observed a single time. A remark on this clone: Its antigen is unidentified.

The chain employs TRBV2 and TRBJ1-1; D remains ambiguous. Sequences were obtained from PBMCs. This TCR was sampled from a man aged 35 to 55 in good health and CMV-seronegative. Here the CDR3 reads CASSEDWAEWAFF. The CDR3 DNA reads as TGTGCCAGCAGTGAAGACTGGGCAGAGTGGGCTTTCTTT.